A single sample gave rise to the 17 T cell receptor beta chains below, sequenced in a study of blood T cell repertoires in COVID-19 (dated by TCRdb to 2020 to 2021). The library was prepared using the immunoSEQ multiplex PCR assay. As stored in TCRdb, this immuneACCESS dataset retains in-frame rearrangements with V and J assigned. A fraction of the clones does not appear; measured against another copy, unresolved V genes explain less than half of the discrepancy, and the remainder lacks a known reason. The sample table shows roughly 180,000 clones, and approximately 85% are seen once. The top ten constitute roughly 12% of the sample. Sequences were obtained from PBMCs or T cells enriched from blood (not recorded which). These receptors were taken from a man aged 35 to 55 who had recovered from COVID-19.

V and J are TRBV5-1 and TRBJ2-1, with TRBD1 matching 12 bases. The germline V gene has CDR1 SGHRS and CDR2 YFSETQ. CDR3 length: 15 residues. Trimming took 3 bases from V and 7 from J; bases not matched to a gene: 5. The CDR3 here is CASSSGTGGMNEQFF. The CDR3 region has the DNA TGCGCCAGCAGCTCCGGGACAGGGGGCATGAATGAGCAGTTCTTC.

The chain carries TRBV11-2 and TRBJ1-3, with a tentative D call TRBD1 (5 bases). Trimming stripped 5 bases from V and 2 bases from J, with 10 bases between. Germline CDR1 reads SGHAT; CDR2 reads FQNNGV. The CDR3 length is 14 residues. The CDR3 sequence is CASSISTAGNTIYF. CDR3 nucleotide sequence: TGTGCCAGCAGCATCTCGACAGCTGGAAACACCATATATTTT.

This clone was seen just once. The chain joins TRBV7-3 to TRBJ2-1; D possibly corresponds to TRBD1 (6 bases). The V gene lost 2 bases and the J gene lost 7 bases, with 9 bases spanning the gap. CDR1 is SGHTA and CDR2 is FQGTGA in the germline V gene. The CDR3 extends over 13 amino acids. The CDR3 protein is CASSLDRGNEQFF. The CDR3 DNA reads TGTGCCAGCAGCTTAGATAGGGGGAATGAGCAGTTCTTC.

The chain combines TRBV25-1 with TRBJ1-1; TRBD1 matches at 8 bases. After removal of 3 bases from V and 3 bases from J, the junction contained 9 bases not matched to a gene. CDR3 size: 16 residues. The V gene's germline CDR1 is MGHDK and CDR2 SYGVNS. This CDR3 reads CASSDDRGYRYTEAFF. CDR3 bases: TGTGCCAGCAGTGACGACAGGGGATATCGGTACACTGAAGCTTTCTTT.

This chain uses TRBV7-3 with TRBJ1-1, with 9 bases identical to TRBD1. Trimming took 5 bases from V and 7 from J; bases not matched to a gene: 8. The CDR3 runs 14 residues. CDR1 SGHTA and CDR2 FQGTGA come from the germline V gene. Here the CDR3 reads CASSPQGQGSEAFF. CDR3 nucleotide sequence: TGTGCCAGCAGCCCCCAAGGACAGGGGAGTGAAGCTTTCTTT.

The chain combines TRBV7-2 with TRBJ1-3; D gene unclear. The CDR3 is made up of 13 amino acids. Per germline, CDR1 SGHTA and CDR2 FQGNSA. The V end lost 0 bases, the J end lost 4 bases, and 4 bases lay between the germline ends. The CDR3 is CASSLARGNTIYF. CDR3 sequence (DNA): TGTGCCAGCAGCTTAGCGCGGGGAAACACCATATATTTT.

The chain links TRBV9 to TRBJ2-5; a possible D gene is TRBD2 (6 bases). Between the trimmed V and J ends, which lost 3 bases and 4 bases, there was a span of 13 bases. The germline V gene has CDR1 SGDLS and CDR2 YYNGEE. The length of the CDR3 is 14 residues. CDR3 nucleotide sequence: TGTGCCAGCAGCGACCCTGGGGACTCAGAGACCCAGTACTTC. The encoded protein is CASSDPGDSETQYF.

V is TRBV7-2 and J is TRBJ1-3, with D possibly TRBD1 on 5 matching bases. This CDR3 contains 15 residues. Germline CDR1 reads SGHTA; CDR2 reads FQGNSA. V was clipped by 3 bases and J by 0 bases, with 9 bases between them. CDR3 DNA: TGTGCCAGCAGCTTGGGGGGGTCCTCTGGAAACACCATATATTTT. Protein: CASSLGGSSGNTIYF.

The chain has TRBV5-1 and TRBJ1-5; TRBD1 is a possible D gene (6 bases). The V end lost 2 bases, the J end lost 5 bases, and 11 bases lay between the germline ends. From germline, CDR1 is SGHRS and CDR2 YFSETQ. This CDR3 comprises 14 residues. The CDR3 region is CASSFGGADQPQHF. The CDR3 nucleotides read TGCGCCAGCAGCTTCGGGGGGGCGGATCAGCCCCAGCATTTT.

V usage is TRBV5-6 and J usage is TRBJ2-1; D ambiguous. The germline V and J ends were trimmed by 0 bases and 13 bases, with 8 bases remaining between them. The germline CDR1 and CDR2 sequences are SGHDT and YYEEEE. This CDR3 region has 11 residues. The DNA of the CDR3 is TGTGCCAGCAGCTTGGAACTCACCCAGTTCTTC. Amino acid sequence: CASSLELTQFF.

The chain carries TRBV10-3 and TRBJ2-7, with TRBD2 matching over 12 bases. Germline values: CDR1 ENHRY, CDR2 SYGVKD. The CDR3 extends over 15 amino acids. Trimming took 2 bases from V and 4 from J; bases not matched to a gene: 3. Written as DNA, the CDR3 is TGTGCCATCAGTGAGGGACTAGCGGGATGGTACGAGCAGTACTTC. Translated: CAISEGLAGWYEQYF.

The genes are TRBV27 and TRBJ1-6, with unresolved D. Trimming pared 3 bases from V and 1 base from J, leaving 7 bases between. Germline V lookup: CDR1 MNHEY, CDR2 SMNVEV (reference sequence). The CDR3 is 15 residues long. For the CDR3, the DNA is TGTGCCAGCAGTTTTGAGGGATCCTATAATTCACCCCTCCACTTT. Protein: CASSFEGSYNSPLHF.

The chain links TRBV5-4 to TRBJ2-7; D is perhaps TRBD1 (7 bases). The germline CDR1 and CDR2 sequences are SGHNT and YYREEE (reference sequence). Trimming cost V 0 bases and J 0 bases, with 13 bases left between them. This CDR3 is built from 16 residues. In DNA form, the CDR3 reads TGTGCCAGCAGCTTGGGCGGGGACAGCCACTCCTACGAGCAGTACTTC. Translating gives CASSLGGDSHSYEQYF. The variable domain in full, completed from reference TRBV5-4 and TRBJ2-7, reads ETGVTQSPTHLIKTRGQQVTLRCSSQSGHNTVSWYQQALGQGPQFIFQYYREEENGRGNFPPRFSGLQFPNYSSELNVNALELDDSALYLCASSLGGDSHSYEQYFGPGTRLTVT.

The chain carries TRBV27 and TRBJ2-7, with 10 bases that match TRBD2. The CDR3 sequence is 19 residues long. The junction had 17 bases not matched to a gene; V was cut back by 6 bases and J by 0 bases. The V gene's germline CDR1 is MNHEY and CDR2 SMNVEV (reference sequence). CDR3 protein: CASRPTPGLAPNSSYEQYV. CDR3 bases: TGTGCCAGCAGACCAACACCGGGACTAGCGCCAAACAGCTCCTACGAGCAGTACGTC.

The chain combines TRBV28 with TRBJ1-2, with D possibly matching TRBD1 (6 bases). The length of the CDR3 is 14 residues. CDR1 and CDR2 from the germline V gene are MDHEN and SYDVKM. V gave up 6 bases and J gave up 6 bases, with 17 bases separating them. DNA for the CDR3: TGTGCCAGCAGGCTACAGGGACCGGAAGATGGCTACACCTTC. Amino acid sequence: CASRLQGPEDGYTF.

This clone was seen only once. The rearrangement links TRBV7-2 to TRBJ2-7; D remains unclear. CDR1 is SGHTA, CDR2 FQGNSA, per germline. V was pared by 2 bases and J by 3 bases, with 8 bases between. This CDR3 comprises 13 residues. The CDR3 nucleotides are TGTGCCAGCAGCTTAAGTACCGGCTACGAGCAGTACTTC. Encoded protein: CASSLSTGYEQYF.

This clone was detected a few times. The V call is TRBV15, the J call TRBJ2-7; unclear D gene. The CDR3 is 16 amino acids. Germline CDR1 is LNHNV and CDR2 is YYDKDF (reference sequence). With 1 base removed from V and 2 bases from J, the gap between germline ends came to 15 bases. CDR3 nucleotide sequence: TGTGCCACCAGCAGAGTAAGAGGCAGCCCCACCTACGAGCAGTACTTC. Translating gives CATSRVRGSPTYEQYF.